A single sample is the source of the 9 T cell receptor beta chains below, sequenced in a study of T cell repertoires in cytomegalovirus infection. TCRdb fed the reads into MiXCR, producing one record per CDR3 protein. The repertoire has 510,000 or so distinct CDR3 sequences, about 30% of them found once; the top ten carry 13%. Material for sequencing was PBMCs. These receptors were taken from a human donor in good health (CMV status not recorded). Some clones in this sample may be carry-over from other donors' samples.

This chain uses TRBV2 with TRBJ2-6; 9 bases map to TRBD2. This CDR3 has 17 residues. The germline CDR1 and CDR2 sequences are SNHLY and FYNNEI. Losses at the gene ends were 6 bases for V and 0 bases for J; bases not matched to a gene: 6. The chain's CDR3 is CASREGLAISGANVLTF. CDR3 nucleotides: TGTGCCAGCAGGGAGGGACTAGCAATCTCTGGGGCCAACGTCCTGACTTTC. The variable domain in full, with the rest retrieved from reference TRBV2 and TRBJ2-6, is EPEVTQTPSHQVTQMGQEVILRCVPISNHLYFYWYRQILGQKVEFLVSFYNNEISEKSEIFDDQFSVERPDGSNFTLKIRSTKLEDSAMYFCASREGLAISGANVLTFGAGSRLTVL.

The CDR3 coding sequence is TGTGCTAGTGGTCCGTTGGGGGGGGAAGGTCAGCCCCAGCATTTT. Its protein product is CASGPLGGEGQPQHF. The J gene is TRBJ1-5, the V gene TRBV12-5; tentative D call: TRBD1 (5 bases). CDR3 length: 15 amino acids. Germline CDR1 and CDR2: LGHNT and FRNRAP. V was shortened by 5 bases and J by 6 bases, with 17 bases between the two germline ends.

This clonotype showed up many times. The chain joins TRBV7-2 to TRBJ2-3; 8 bases agree with TRBD2. Per germline, CDR1 SGHTA and CDR2 FQGNSA. J was trimmed by 8 bases and V by 3 bases; bases with no gene match: 10. The CDR3 totals 15 residues. The CDR3 DNA sequence: TGTGCCAGCAGCTTCAGCGGGAGAGGGCAGGTTACGCAGTATTTT. Its translation: CASSFSGRGQVTQYF.

The V and J genes are TRBV6-2 or TRBV6-3 and TRBJ1-2; D is unclear. This CDR3 region has 14 residues. V was clipped by 7 bases and J by 4 bases, with 16 bases between them. Germline V gives CDR1 MNHEY, CDR2 SVGEGT. This CDR3 is CASTDTEGGYGYTF. DNA for the CDR3: TGTGCCAGCACCGATACAGAAGGCGGCTATGGCTACACCTTC.

The chain couples TRBV28 to TRBJ2-3; 9 nucleotides agree with TRBD2. The length of the CDR3 is 17 residues. Per the germline V gene, CDR1 is MDHEN and CDR2 is SYDVKM. V shed 3 bases, J shed 3 bases, and the junction held 10 bases outside the gene matches. The CDR3 protein is CASSLLRAGGGTDTQYF. The CDR3 bases are TGTGCCAGCAGTTTGCTCCGAGCGGGAGGTGGAACAGATACGCAGTATTTT.

This clonotype was recorded at least ten times. The chain joins TRBV12-5 to TRBJ2-5; possibly TRBD2 for D (5 bases). V lost 6 bases, J lost 8 bases, and 16 bases lay in between. In germline, CDR1 is LGHNT, CDR2 FRNRAP. The CDR3 length is 13 residues. CDR3 residues: CASGREGGVTQYF. CDR3 bases: TGTGCTAGTGGCCGCGAGGGTGGGGTTACCCAGTACTTC.

In this sample, this clonotype turned up a few times. The chain employs TRBV6-1 and TRBJ1-5; 10 nucleotides align to TRBD1. This CDR3 is built from 15 residues. Trimming at V came to 5 bases and at J to 7 bases, leaving 8 bases not matched to a gene. The germline gives CDR1 MNHNS, CDR2 SASEGT. The CDR3 loop reads CASSYTGTGEQPQHF. CDR3 in DNA: TGTGCCAGCAGTTATACCGGGACAGGGGAACAGCCCCAGCATTTT.

The rearrangement links TRBV4-2 to TRBJ1-2; D unresolved. The CDR3 totals 14 residues. Per germline, CDR1 LGHNA and CDR2 YNFKEQ. Trimming took 0 bases from V and 1 from J, leaving 6 bases between them. CDR3: CASSQDGFNYGYTF. The CDR3, as DNA: TGTGCCAGCAGCCAAGATGGGTTTAACTATGGCTACACCTTC.

This clonotype was observed many times. The V call is TRBV7-6, the J call TRBJ2-1, with TRBD2 matching over 11 bases. The CDR3 runs to 17 residues. CDR1 is SGHVS, CDR2 FNYEAQ, per germline. Unmatched junction bases numbered 8, after V lost 1 base and J lost 6 bases. The CDR3 loop reads CASSLGTSGSYGNEQFF. CDR3 bases: TGTGCCAGCAGCTTAGGAACTAGCGGGAGCTATGGCAATGAGCAGTTCTTC.